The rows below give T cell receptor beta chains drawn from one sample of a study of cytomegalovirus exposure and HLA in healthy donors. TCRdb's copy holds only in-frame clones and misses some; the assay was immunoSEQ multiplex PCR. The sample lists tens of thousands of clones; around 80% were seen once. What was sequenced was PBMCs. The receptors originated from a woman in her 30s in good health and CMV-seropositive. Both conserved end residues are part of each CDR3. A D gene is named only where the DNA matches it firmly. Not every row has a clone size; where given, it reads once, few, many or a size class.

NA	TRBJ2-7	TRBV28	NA	CASSLTGTIHEQYF	TGTGCCAGCAGTTTGACGGGAACGATCCACGAGCAGTACTTC
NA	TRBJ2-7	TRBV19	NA	CASSREDSEQYF	TGTGCCAGTAGCAGGGAAGACTCCGAGCAGTACTTC
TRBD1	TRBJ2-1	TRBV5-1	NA	CASSLPGQPSYNEQFF	TGCGCCAGCAGCTTACCGGGACAGCCTTCCTACAATGAGCAGTTCTTC
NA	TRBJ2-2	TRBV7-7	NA	CASSLKDITGELFF	TGTGCTAGCAGCTTAAAGGACATTACCGGGGAGCTGTTTTTT
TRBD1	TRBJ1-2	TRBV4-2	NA	CASSQDGTGLSNF	TGTGCCAGCAGCCAAGATGGGACAGGGCTTTCTAACTTC
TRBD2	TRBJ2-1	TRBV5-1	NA	CASRPGGSQNEQFF	TGCGCCAGCCGGCCGGGCGGGAGTCAAAATGAGCAGTTCTTC
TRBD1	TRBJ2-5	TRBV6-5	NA	CASTDRVGETQYF	TGTGCCAGCACCGACAGGGTGGGGGAGACCCAGTACTTC
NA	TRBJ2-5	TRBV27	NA	CASSPGQGGFRETQYF	TGTGCCAGCAGTCCCGGACAGGGAGGGTTCAGAGAGACCCAGTACTTC
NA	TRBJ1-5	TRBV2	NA	CASSEGAGNQPQHF	TGTGCCAGCAGTGAAGGGGCAGGGAATCAGCCCCAGCATTTT
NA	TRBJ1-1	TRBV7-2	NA	CASSLSSGLQNTEAFF	TGTGCCAGCAGCTTATCCTCCGGACTTCAGAACACTGAAGCTTTCTTT
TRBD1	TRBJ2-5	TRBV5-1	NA	CASSGTVRAFWEETQYF	TGCGCCAGCAGCGGGACAGTCAGGGCGTTTTGGGAAGAGACCCAGTACTTC
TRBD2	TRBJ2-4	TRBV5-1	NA	CASSFPGRENIQYF	TGCGCCAGCAGCTTTCCGGGGAGGGAAAACATTCAGTACTTC
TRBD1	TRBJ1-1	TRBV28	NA	CASSLPPGTGLLTEAFF	TGTGCCAGCAGTTTACCCCCCGGGACAGGGTTGTTAACTGAAGCTTTCTTT
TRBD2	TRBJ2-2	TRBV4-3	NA	CADRFGGRAPGELFF	TGCGCCGACAGATTCGGCGGGAGGGCCCCCGGGGAGCTGTTTTTT
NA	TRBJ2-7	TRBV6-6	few	CASKSYVTYEQYF	TGTGCCAGCAAGTCCTACGTAACCTACGAGCAGTACTTC
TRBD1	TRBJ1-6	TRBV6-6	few	CASSRGTANNSPLHF	TGTGCCAGCAGTCGGGGGACAGCCAACAATTCACCCCTCCACTTT
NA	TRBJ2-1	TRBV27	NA	CASRPREYSYNEQFF	TGTGCCAGCAGGCCGCGTGAATACTCCTACAATGAGCAGTTCTTC
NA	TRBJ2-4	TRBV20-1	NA	CSDSQGANF	TGCAGTGACTCTCAAGGGGCTAACTTC
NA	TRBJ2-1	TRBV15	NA	CATSPAAGSGHNEQFF	TGTGCCACCAGCCCTGCGGCCGGTAGCGGCCACAATGAGCAGTTCTTC
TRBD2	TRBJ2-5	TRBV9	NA	CASSSRPGGEETQYF	TGTGCCAGCAGCTCAAGACCGGGGGGGGAGGAGACCCAGTACTTC
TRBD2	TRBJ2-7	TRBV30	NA	CAWSPGRESGAGYF	TGTGCCTGGAGTCCCGGGAGGGAATCAGGGGCAGGTTACTTC
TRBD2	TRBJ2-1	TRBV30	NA	CAWSLTGTSGPYEEQFF	TGTGCCTGGAGTCTAACCGGGACTAGCGGGCCGTACGAGGAGCAGTTCTTC
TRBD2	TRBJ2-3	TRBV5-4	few	CASSQGTSRADTQYF	TGTGCCAGCAGCCAAGGGACTAGCAGGGCGGATACGCAGTATTTT
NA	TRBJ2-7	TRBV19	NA	CASSTRGSYYEQYF	TGTGCCAGTAGTACCAGAGGTTCCTACTACGAGCAGTACTTC
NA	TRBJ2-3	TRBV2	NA	CASAGGTGADTQYF	TGTGCCAGCGCCGGTGGGACTGGCGCAGATACGCAGTATTTT
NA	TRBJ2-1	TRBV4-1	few	CASSQEAVARYNEQFF	TGCGCCAGCAGCCAAGAAGCGGTAGCGAGATACAATGAGCAGTTCTTC
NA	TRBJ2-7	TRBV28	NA	CASSWRTNEQYF	TGTGCCAGCAGTTGGAGGACGAACGAGCAGTACTTC
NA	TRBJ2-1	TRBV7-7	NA	CASSLRQSGVGNEQFF	TGTGCTAGCAGCTTAAGACAGTCCGGAGTTGGAAATGAGCAGTTCTTC
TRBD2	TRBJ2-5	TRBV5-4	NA	CASSTAIAGGRETQYF	TGTGCCAGCAGCACCGCCATAGCGGGAGGGCGAGAGACCCAGTACTTC
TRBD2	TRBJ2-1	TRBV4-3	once	CASSQDMAFGAGGRNEQFF	TGCGCCAGCAGCCAAGATATGGCTTTCGGGGCGGGGGGGAGGAATGAGCAGTTCTTC
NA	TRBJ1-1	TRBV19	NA	CASSIWGDTEAFF	TGTGCCAGTAGTATTTGGGGGGACACTGAAGCTTTCTTT
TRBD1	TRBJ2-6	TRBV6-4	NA	CASTLTGNPSGANVLTF	TGTGCCAGCACCCTGACAGGGAACCCCTCTGGGGCCAACGTCCTGACTTTC
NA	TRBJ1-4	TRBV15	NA	CATSRPDEKLFF	TGTGCCACCAGCAGACCGGATGAAAAACTGTTTTTT
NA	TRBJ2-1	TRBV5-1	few	CASSGSRGVNEQFF	TGCGCCAGCAGCGGGAGCCGGGGAGTGAATGAGCAGTTCTTC
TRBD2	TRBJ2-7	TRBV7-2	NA	CASSPAGGVHEQYF	TGTGCCAGCAGCCCAGCGGGGGGGGTACACGAGCAGTACTTC
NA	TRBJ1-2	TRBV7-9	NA	CASSLQSNYGYTF	TGTGCCAGCAGCTTGCAGTCTAACTATGGCTACACCTTC
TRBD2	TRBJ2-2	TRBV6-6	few	CASSTSGFSGELFF	TGTGCCAGCTCGACTAGCGGGTTCTCCGGGGAGCTGTTTTTT
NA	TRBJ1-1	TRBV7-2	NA	CASSLITGGYEAFF	TGTGCCAGCAGCTTAATAACCGGGGGGTATGAAGCTTTCTTT
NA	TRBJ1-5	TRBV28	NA	CASSEGRRGNQPQHF	TGTGCCAGCAGCGAGGGGAGGCGGGGCAATCAGCCCCAGCATTTT
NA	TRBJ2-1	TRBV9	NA	CASSVATLGSNGQFF	TGTGCCAGCAGCGTAGCCACCCTCGGGTCCAATGGGCAGTTCTTC
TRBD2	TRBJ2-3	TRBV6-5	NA	CASKASGNGDTQYF	TGTGCCAGCAAGGCTAGCGGGAACGGAGATACGCAGTATTTT
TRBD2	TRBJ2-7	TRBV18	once	CASSPSGLRSYEQYF	TGTGCCAGCTCACCCTCGGGACTACGCTCCTACGAGCAGTACTTC
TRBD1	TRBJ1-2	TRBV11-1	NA	CASSWTGDGGYTF	TGTGCCAGCAGCTGGACAGGGGACGGTGGCTACACCTTC
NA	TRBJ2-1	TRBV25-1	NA	CASRGEGDYNEQFF	TGTGCCAGCAGGGGGGAGGGGGACTACAATGAGCAGTTCTTC
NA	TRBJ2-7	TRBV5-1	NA	CASSSGTGAYEQYF	TGCGCCAGCAGCTCCGGGACGGGGGCCTACGAGCAGTACTTC
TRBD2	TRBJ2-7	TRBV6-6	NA	CASSPSGTSYEQYF	TGTGCCAGCAGTCCTAGCGGGACCTCCTACGAGCAGTACTTC
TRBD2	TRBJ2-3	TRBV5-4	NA	CASSLSSTSADTQYF	TGTGCCAGCAGCCTATCCTCGACTAGCGCAGATACGCAGTATTTT
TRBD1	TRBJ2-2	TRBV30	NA	CASPAVTGGTGELFF	TGTGCCTCACCTGCCGTAACAGGGGGCACCGGGGAGCTGTTTTTT
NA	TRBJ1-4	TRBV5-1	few	CASSLAFGGGDATNEKLFF	TGCGCCAGCAGCTTGGCCTTCGGGGGAGGGGATGCAACTAATGAAAAACTGTTTTTT
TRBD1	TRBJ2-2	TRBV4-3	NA	CASSQNRGVGELFF	TGCGCCAGCAGCCAAAACAGGGGGGTCGGGGAGCTGTTTTTT
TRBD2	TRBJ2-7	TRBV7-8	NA	CASSGTSGGYEQYF	TGTGCCAGCAGCGGGACTAGCGGGGGGTACGAGCAGTACTTC